One sample yielded the 20 T cell receptor beta chains listed below, sequenced in a study of T-cell memory formation after mild COVID-19. TCRdb re-analysed the 5' RACE reads in MiXCR, keeping a single row per CDR3 protein. This table holds about 440,000 distinct CDR3 sequences, 20% found once. The material sequenced was PBMCs or a T cell subset sorted from them (not recorded which). The source of these receptors is an adult woman who had mild COVID-19 (a few samples of this study predate the infection). Cell type and time point are not known.

This clonotype was seen more than once but under ten times. The chain has TRBV4-1 and TRBJ1-2; D is unresolved. The CDR3 is made up of 16 amino acids. V was cut by 0 bases and J by 5 bases, with 16 bases left in between. CDR1 and CDR2 (germline): MGHRA, YSYEKL. The CDR3 loop reads CASSQEKRSQFYGYTF. Here the CDR3 DNA reads TGCGCCAGCAGCCAAGAGAAACGGTCACAGTTTTATGGCTACACCTTC.

J is TRBJ2-5 and V is TRBV5-1; tentative D call: TRBD2 (5 bases). The germline V gene encodes CDR1 SGHRS and CDR2 YFSETQ. The CDR3 has 13 residues. V dropped 7 bases and J dropped 7 bases, with 17 bases sitting between them. As DNA, the CDR3 is TGCGCCAGCGGGAGAGAGGGCGCTGGGACCCAGTACTTC. Residues: CASGREGAGTQYF.

Comment on this clonotype: Relative to the germline gene, one junction end is altered; a read error may explain this. The chain links TRBV7-2 to TRBJ2-7, with D perhaps matching TRBD2 (5 bases). This CDR3 spans 14 amino acids. Germline CDR1 and CDR2: SGHTA and FQGNSA. CDR3 amino acids: CASSRGLGYYEQYF. The CDR3 DNA is TGTGCGAGCAGCCGCGGACTTGGGTACTACGAGCAGTACTTC.

This clonotype is a singleton in its sample. The chain couples TRBV10-3 to TRBJ1-2; TRBD1 matches at 10 bases. V lost 6 bases and J lost 6; bases outside the gene matches: 4. CDR3 length: 13 amino acids. CDR1 ENHRY and CDR2 SYGVKD come from the germline V gene. The CDR3 DNA sequence: TGTGCCATCAGCCAGGACAGGGGGGATGGCTACACCTTC. Its translation is CAISQDRGDGYTF.

This clonotype has more than one count but fewer than ten. This chain uses TRBV12-3 or TRBV12-4 with TRBJ2-5; D may be TRBD2 (5 bases). CDR3 length: 13 amino acids. The V end was cut by 1 base, the J end by 5 bases, with 8 bases between. The CDR3 sequence is CASSLVRGETQYF. For the CDR3, the DNA is TGTGCCAGCAGTTTAGTAAGAGGGGAGACCCAGTACTTC.

This clonotype appeared a few times. The chain carries TRBV27 and TRBJ1-1; D unresolved. V shed 0 bases and J shed 8 bases, with 13 bases lying between them. The CDR3 is 14 residues long. Germline V gives CDR1 MNHEY, CDR2 SMNVEV (reference sequence). CDR3 in amino acids: CASSLSPSRREAFF. Written as DNA, the CDR3 is TGTGCCAGCAGTTTATCCCCTTCCCGGAGGGAAGCTTTCTTT.

This clonotype was observed a few times. The chain carries TRBV5-1 and TRBJ2-1; TRBD1 aligns across 10 bases. This CDR3 has 17 residues. V gave up 7 bases and J gave up 6 bases; unmatched junction bases: 16. Germline V gene data show CDR1 as SGHRS and CDR2 as YFSETQ. CDR3 region: CASGGANWGQGLNEQFF. CDR3 DNA: TGCGCCAGCGGGGGGGCCAATTGGGGACAGGGGCTCAATGAGCAGTTCTTC.

This clonotype was recorded many times. V is TRBV12-3 or TRBV12-4 and J is TRBJ2-7; TRBD1 matches 10 bases. V trimming: 5 bases; J trimming: 6 bases; junction bases outside the gene matches: 10. This CDR3 is 15 amino acids long. This CDR3 is CASSETGGVSGEQYF. CDR3 sequence (DNA): TGTGCCAGCAGTGAGACAGGGGGCGTCTCTGGCGAGCAGTACTTC.

The rearrangement joins TRBV2 to TRBJ2-2, with D hard to call. This CDR3 comprises 13 residues. Trimming took off 7 bases at V and 6 bases at J, with 12 bases between the two ends. Looked up from germline, CDR1 is SNHLY and CDR2 is FYNNEI. DNA for the CDR3: TGTGCCAGCACCGGAGTGTGGGCCGGGGAGCTGTTTTTT. It yields the protein CASTGVWAGELFF.

V and J are TRBV7-9 and TRBJ2-1; TRBD1 aligns across 9 bases. This CDR3 comprises 15 residues. The germline CDR1 and CDR2 sequences are SEHNR and FQNEAQ (reference sequence). V dropped 1 base and J dropped 7; count of bases not matched to a gene: 5. As DNA, the CDR3 is TGTGCCAGCAGCTTAGACAGGGGGCGCTGGAATGAGCAGTTCTTC. This translates into CASSLDRGRWNEQFF.

V is TRBV3-1 and J is TRBJ2-5; TRBD1 aligns across 9 bases. CDR1 LGHDT and CDR2 YNNKEL come from the germline V gene (reference sequence). The junction had 13 bases not matched to a gene; V was cut back by 3 bases and J by 5 bases. This CDR3 contains 17 residues. The CDR3 loop reads CASSHRRGTGGRETQYF. In DNA form, the CDR3 reads TGTGCCAGCAGCCACCGAAGGGGAACAGGGGGCAGGGAGACCCAGTACTTC.

This clonotype was picked up a small number of times. The V call is TRBV15, the J call TRBJ2-1; D is ambiguous. This CDR3 has 13 amino acids. Trimming took 5 bases from V and 9 from J, leaving 14 bases between them. In germline, CDR1 is LNHNV, CDR2 YYDKDF (reference sequence). For the CDR3, the DNA is TGTGCCACCAGCGTCCACCCCTCTGGTGAGCAGTTCTTC. Its protein product is CATSVHPSGEQFF.

A few counts support this clonotype. The chain is built from TRBV29-1 and TRBJ2-1; 12 nucleotides agree with TRBD1. V shed 3 bases and J 4 bases; nucleotides not matched to a gene: 19. Germline V gene sequence: CDR1 SQVTM, CDR2 ANQGSEA. The CDR3 has 20 residues. CDR3 sequence reads: CSVDTAGTGGAKSRYNEQFF. As DNA, the CDR3 is TGCAGCGTTGACACAGCCGGGACAGGGGGCGCGAAGTCCCGATACAATGAGCAGTTCTTC.

The V and J genes are TRBV15 and TRBJ1-5; no reliable D call. Trimming took off 5 bases at V and 2 bases at J, with 10 bases between the two ends. CDR1 is LNHNV and CDR2 is YYDKDF in the germline V gene (reference sequence). The CDR3 is 14 residues long. The CDR3: CATSRVTGNQPQHF. For the CDR3, the DNA is TGTGCCACCAGCCGGGTGACGGGCAATCAGCCCCAGCATTTT.

In this sample, this clonotype turned up a few times. The chain carries TRBV9 and TRBJ1-6; D not certain. Germline values: CDR1 SGDLS, CDR2 YYNGEE. With 4 bases removed from V and 5 bases from J, the gap between germline ends came to 10 bases. The CDR3 loop spans 14 amino acids. The CDR3 nucleotides are TGTGCCAGCAGCTTCCGCGATGATAATTCACCCCTCCACTTT. This encodes CASSFRDDNSPLHF.

The table lists this clonotype with a few counts. The junction and the germline gene differ at one end; a read error may be behind it. This chain links TRBV30 with TRBJ2-7, with D perhaps being TRBD1 or TRBD2 (7 bases each). Per the germline V gene, CDR1 is GTSNPN and CDR2 is SVGIG (reference sequence). The CDR3 is 12 residues long. The CDR3 coding sequence is TGTGCCGGGAGGGACAGCTCCTACGAGCAGTACTTC. Its translation is CAGRDSSYEQYF.

This clonotype was counted only a few times. This sequence joins TRBV20-1 and TRBJ1-5; D is undetermined. CDR1 is DFQATT and CDR2 is SNEGSKA in the germline V gene (reference sequence). V lost 0 bases and J lost 2, with 14 bases in between. This CDR3 is built from 16 residues. CDR3 bases: TGCAGTGCTAGAGATGGCGGACCGCGGGGCAATCAGCCCCAGCATTTT. This gives the protein CSARDGGPRGNQPQHF.

The rearrangement uses TRBV7-3 and TRBJ2-3; the D is unclear. CDR1 and CDR2 (germline): SGHTA, FQGTGA. The CDR3 is 13 amino acids. Deletions cut 5 bases from V and 5 bases from J, with 11 bases between. The DNA of the CDR3 is TGTGCCAGCAGCCTCTATCCGGAAGATACGCAGTATTTT. This sequence encodes CASSLYPEDTQYF.

This clonotype appeared a few times. The chain joins TRBV24-1 to TRBJ2-2, with D maybe TRBD1 (5 bases). CDR1 KGHDR and CDR2 SFDVKD come from the germline V gene. This CDR3 region has 12 residues. Trimming removed 11 bases from V and 1 base from J, with 7 bases in between. The CDR3 loop is CAITGNTGELFF. The CDR3 coding sequence is TGTGCCATCACAGGGAACACCGGGGAGCTGTTTTTT.

The genes are TRBV7-9 and TRBJ1-2; D might be TRBD1 (6 bases). CDR1 is SEHNR and CDR2 is FQNEAQ in the germline V gene (reference sequence). Trimming removed 4 bases from V and 0 bases from J, with 15 bases in between. The CDR3 covers 16 residues. The DNA of the CDR3 is TGTGCCAGCAGCTCCCTAGAGGGGGGGTCTAACTATGGCTACACCTTC. Its protein product is CASSSLEGGSNYGYTF. Looking up the rest from reference TRBV7-9 and TRBJ1-2 gives the full variable domain: DTGVSQNPRHKITKRGQNVTFRCDPISEHNRLYWYRQTLGQGPEFLTYFQNEAQLEKSRLLSDRFSAERPKGSFSTLEIQRTEQGDSAMYLCASSSLEGGSNYGYTFGSGTRLTVV.